These T cell receptor beta chains were read from a single sample in a study of a mutant IDH1 vaccine in newly diagnosed glioma. Sequencing was performed with immunoSEQ multiplex PCR; in TCRdb, only in-frame clones are kept and a portion is missing. The sample lists 45,000 to 65,000 clones, 80% to 90% seen once, with roughly 18% in the top ten. This sample comprised PBMCs, obtained from a glioma patient treated with radiotherapy, temozolomide or both. The origin of the receptors is a man younger than 35 with glioma. Each CDR3 is given with its conserved first and last residue.

v_call	cdr3_length	j_call	cdr3_aa
TRBV30	13	TRBJ2-7	CAWSISGGGEQYF
TRBV11-1	16	TRBJ2-7	CASSPLVGPNAYEQYF
TRBV29-1	14	TRBJ1-2	CSVETWTGDYGYTF
TRBV6-5	13	TRBJ2-5	CASSIQGRETQYF
TRBV7-9	15	TRBJ1-2	CASSPRDTANYGYTF
TRBV6-5	12	TRBJ1-1	CASSYGGTEAFF
TRBV5-4	13	TRBJ2-7	CASSPVAGDEQYF
TRBV19	14	TRBJ2-7	CASSIRGRTYEQYF
TRBV5-1	11	TRBJ2-7	CASSERGEQYF
TRBV5-6	15	TRBJ1-2	CASSYADRQTYGYTF
TRBV5-1	11	TRBJ2-3	CAATLGDTQYF
TRBV7-2	14	TRBJ2-7	CASSLTQRGGQQYF
TRBV2	14	TRBJ2-5	CASSATLRQETQYF
TRBV5-5	14	TRBJ1-1	CASSFAGTGPKAFF
TRBV6-5	14	TRBJ1-5	CASSYSPYEWPQHF
TRBV6-5	13	TRBJ1-5	CASSLNSNQPQHF
TRBV30	15	TRBJ1-1	CAWSPPGIWCTEAFF
TRBV7-9	16	TRBJ1-4	CASSLGGTGGIEKLFF
TRBV9	15	TRBJ1-1	CASSVDGTGKTEAFF
TRBV15	15	TRBJ2-3	CATSREGSGTDTQYF
TRBV5-1	12	TRBJ1-2	CASSLEGRRYTF
TRBV27	14	TRBJ2-7	CASSFRRETYEQYF
TRBV5-4	12	TRBJ1-6	CASSWGNSPLHF
TRBV5-1	17	TRBJ2-7	CAQPGPPITRGSYEQYF
TRBV7-2	14	TRBJ1-4	CASSLKEGYEKLFF
TRBV7-8	15	TRBJ1-2	CASSSDLPTRGGYTF
TRBV25-1	15	TRBJ2-3	CASSESQGIADTQYF
TRBV2	11	TRBJ1-1	CASRVNTEAFF
TRBV7-2	14	TRBJ2-5	CASSLWSGQETQYF
TRBV9	16	TRBJ1-1	CASSVGMTGLNTEAFF
TRBV2	12	TRBJ1-1	CASSLSHTEAFF
TRBV14	17	TRBJ1-2	CASSQTDGGVRNYGYTF
TRBV5-1	13	TRBJ1-1	CASSFPENTEAFF
TRBV10-1	14	TRBJ1-3	CASIQGAGGNTIYF
TRBV9	16	TRBJ1-1	CASSPTDSLTGTEAFF
TRBV2	15	TRBJ1-5	CASSWTGNSNQPQHF
TRBV30	15	TRBJ1-2	CAWSLTHRALYGYTF
TRBV2	14	TRBJ1-6	CASSRGSYNSPLHF
TRBV6-6	14	TRBJ2-7	CASSYDRVEYEQYF
TRBV18	14	TRBJ1-1	CASSYGSGATEAFF
TRBV18	16	TRBJ2-3	CASSPPTGVVSDTQYF
TRBV9	15	TRBJ2-7	CASSVTGASSYEQYF
TRBV5-4	14	TRBJ2-7	CATTAGGIPYEQYF
TRBV11-2	15	TRBJ1-6	CASTLRGTGASPLHF
TRBV30	12	TRBJ1-1	CAWSRGGPEAFF
TRBV7-2	12	TRBJ2-7	CASSLGRREQYF
TRBV30	14	TRBJ1-6	CAWRVGSHNSPLHF
TRBV6-5	13	TRBJ2-1	CASRLRTGLKQFF
TRBV27	15	TRBJ2-7	CASSETGQGPYEQYF
TRBV6-5	15	TRBJ2-3	CASSYGGGVGDTQYF
TRBV7-2	15	TRBJ2-1	CASSLTDGFYNEQFF
TRBV5-5	14	TRBJ1-1	CASSPSVPNTEAFF
TRBV15	13	TRBJ1-2	CATTLGRDHGYTF
TRBV19	11	TRBJ2-2	CASSMGGELFF
TRBV5-1	13	TRBJ1-1	CASSLSGTTEAFF